This T cell receptor (beta chain) was identified in a study of shared T cell receptors in the human thymus (dated by TCRdb to the early 2020s). Study-level background: The study examined how the human thymus generates shared, self-reactive T-cell receptor alpha chains.

Libraries were constructed by the immunoSEQ multiplex PCR assay. Imported from immuneACCESS, the table was reduced by TCRdb to in-frame sequences with V and J called. These copies leave out some clones; in studies compared against another copy, an unresolved V gene accounts for under half, and the cause of the remainder is not known. In this sample the table shows about 540,000 clones, 70% to 80% of which occur a single time. About 0.012% of the sample is held by the ten biggest clonotypes. Turning to this clone: The antigen it recognizes is unknown. Base qualities are not provided; no much larger clone lies one nucleotide away.

The germline V gene supplies CDR1 SNHLY and CDR2 FYNNEI. Deletion took 6 bases off V and 2 bases off J, with a span of 17 bases between the germline ends. The CDR3, cysteine through phenylalanine, is 15 amino acids long. CDR3 DNA only is kept here, 45 bases in frame from base 1. The sample was also linked to a second study, of human thymus T cells. As that second paper reports: Immunologically healthy infants undergoing open corrective cardiac surgery for congenital heart defects in Finland were used as donors. Thymus tissue was obtained as surgical resects removed during corrective cardiac surgery. Usage of V and J gene segments appeared to be biased in both the thymic and the peripheral blood repertoires. Highly overlapping thymic TCR repertoires among unrelated individuals were reported in the related research. TCR alpha and beta repertoires from roughly eight infant thymus samples and a few related peripheral blood samples were characterized in the study. Donor ages ranging from about 6 to 244 days were recorded, and roughly six male and a couple of female infants were included in the cohort. Thymocytes were mechanically released from the tissue and were stored as pellets of roughly 10-34 million cells at -70 degrees C. A QIAsymphony instrument was used to extract genomic DNA from the frozen cell pellets. TCRB and TCRAD loci were amplified from a standardized quantity of quality-controlled genomic DNA using the immunoSEQ multiplex PCR assay. Amplicons spanned the V(D)J region at a length sufficient to cover the CDR3 and identify V and J genes. The amplicons were sequenced on an Illumina platform via the commercial immunoSEQ service. Corrections for primer bias and sequencing errors followed previously described methods, while TCRAD and TCRB definitions were based on the IMGT database. The repertoires were analysed using immunoSEQ Analyzer 3.0 and VDJTools for basic statistics, V/J segment usage, diversity estimates, rarefaction and pairwise overlap. Diversity was estimated using the Chao1, ChaoE, Efron-Thisted, Shannon and inverse Simpson indices, and was also estimated on datasets down-sampled to the size of the smallest sample. For repertoire overlap, CDR3 nucleotide sequence, V gene and J gene had to match strictly, and clustering was done by Jaccard-based multidimensional scaling. On average, thymus samples gave 800,000 or so unique TCRB clonotypes, whereas blood samples gave 75,000 to 95,000.

Material for sequencing was thymocytes. This TCR was recovered from a boy younger than two with a congenital heart defect. Donor details come from another sample of the same person, matched by shared clones. The chain couples TRBV2 to TRBJ2-7, with TRBD2 tentatively as D gene (7 bases match). The nucleotide sequence reads as follows: TGTGCCAGCAGCGTTCCGGGGGGCTCCACCTACGAGCAGTACTTC. The translation is CASSVPGGSTYEQYF.